This TCR beta chain was recovered during a study of CD8+ T cells in alopecia areata. About the research overall: At a dose of 5 to 10 mg twice daily, oral tofacitinib was given to treated patients. Patients in the study were on tofacitinib for 6 to 18 months, then off it for 6 months. Points from the study as a whole: Scalp sequencing captures resident alphabeta T cells of normal skin too.

Reverse transcription of extracted RNA yielded cDNA, which provided the sequencing template. The protocol was immunoSEQ multiplex PCR, while the TCRdb copy is restricted to in-frame clones and leaves out a portion. This table holds 140,000 to 150,000 clones, 58% found once. Trimming took off 10 bases at V and 0 bases at J, with 9 bases between the two ends. CDR3 length: 13 amino acids. Per the germline V gene, CDR1 is MNHEY and CDR2 is SVGAGI. Points on this clone: The antigen is unknown.

This chain joins TRBV6-5 and TRBJ2-2, with D maybe TRBD1 (6 bases). The sequencing here drew on CD4+ T cells sorted from blood, taken at week 0. The receptor was derived from a human donor with alopecia areata. CDR3 sequence: CATGTTNTGELFF. For the CDR3, the DNA is TGTGCCACAGGGACAACGAACACCGGGGAGCTGTTTTTT.